Listed below are T cell receptor beta chains from one sample, sequenced in a study of post-analysis software for immune sequencing data. TCRdb reprocessed the PCR reads via MiXCR and lists one record per CDR3 protein. The sample consists of some 260,000 distinct CDR3 sequences, 35% to 40% of them appearing once. What was sequenced was blood. The receptors originated from a girl aged 10 to 17 with multiple sclerosis. The CDR3 runs from the conserved cysteine through the conserved F or W. The D gene is left open where the match is weak. Clone size appears in some rows only: once, few, many, or a class for an expanded clone.

v_gene: TRBV5-5
j_gene: TRBJ1-4
d_gene: TRBD1
abundance: NA
CDR3nt: TGTGCCAGCAGCTTATCGACAGGGCCCATTGAAAAACTGTTTTTT
CDR3aa: CASSLSTGPIEKLFF

v_gene: TRBV13
j_gene: TRBJ2-4
d_gene: NA
abundance: many
CDR3nt: TGTGCCAGCAGCTCCTCTGCCCGCGCGGAAAACATTCAGTACTTC
CDR3aa: CASSSSARAENIQYF

v_gene: TRBV29-1
j_gene: TRBJ1-2
d_gene: NA
abundance: many
CDR3nt: TGCAGCGTTGAACCGGGGAACTATGGCTACACCTTC
CDR3aa: CSVEPGNYGYTF

v_gene: TRBV29-1
j_gene: TRBJ2-5
d_gene: NA
abundance: many
CDR3nt: TGCGTCTCTCGCGGAGGGGCAGGGGAGACCCAGTACTTC
CDR3aa: CVSRGGAGETQYF

v_gene: TRBV5-1
j_gene: TRBJ2-7
d_gene: TRBD2
abundance: NA
CDR3nt: TGCGCCAGCAGCGCCGGGACTAGTGAAGACGACGAGCAGTACTTC
CDR3aa: CASSAGTSEDDEQYF

v_gene: TRBV5-4
j_gene: TRBJ2-5
d_gene: TRBD2
abundance: NA
CDR3nt: TGTGCCAGCAGCTTGGCCGGGGGGTTGGGAGAGACCCAGTACTTC
CDR3aa: CASSLAGGLGETQYF

v_gene: TRBV7-2
j_gene: TRBJ1-2
d_gene: NA
abundance: many
CDR3nt: TGTGCCAGCAGCTTAGGGTCGGGAGCTAACTATGGCTACACCTTC
CDR3aa: CASSLGSGANYGYTF

v_gene: TRBV20-1
j_gene: TRBJ2-1
d_gene: NA
abundance: NA
CDR3nt: TGCAGTGCTACCGTGCAGTCGAATGAGCAGTTCTTC
CDR3aa: CSATVQSNEQFF

v_gene: TRBV28
j_gene: TRBJ1-1
d_gene: NA
abundance: NA
CDR3nt: TGTGCCAGCAGTTTAATCCGGGGGGCGGTGAACACTGAAGCTTTCTTT
CDR3aa: CASSLIRGAVNTEAFF

v_gene: TRBV5-1
j_gene: TRBJ2-3
d_gene: TRBD1
abundance: many
CDR3nt: TGCGCCAGCAGCTTGGCCCGGACAGGGGGCGCAGATACGCAGTATTTT
CDR3aa: CASSLARTGGADTQYF

v_gene: TRBV12-3/TRBV12-4
j_gene: TRBJ1-3
d_gene: NA
abundance: few
CDR3nt: TGTGCCAGCATTCAGGGGTACATCAGCTCTGGAAACACCATATATTTT
CDR3aa: CASIQGYISSGNTIYF

v_gene: TRBV12-3/TRBV12-4
j_gene: TRBJ2-3
d_gene: NA
abundance: NA
CDR3nt: TGTGCCAGCAGTTTGGGCTTGGGGCAAGACGGCGCAGATACGGAGTATTTT
CDR3aa: CASSLGLGQDGADTEYF

v_gene: TRBV11-2
j_gene: TRBJ2-5
d_gene: TRBD2
abundance: NA
CDR3nt: TGTGCCAGCAGCTCCTCTAGCGGGGAGTACCAAGAGACCCAGTACTTC
CDR3aa: CASSSSSGEYQETQYF

v_gene: TRBV24-1
j_gene: TRBJ2-5
d_gene: NA
abundance: many
CDR3nt: TGTGCCACCAGTGACTCCAGTACCCGACGGGGGACCCAGTACTTC
CDR3aa: CATSDSSTRRGTQYF

v_gene: TRBV5-1
j_gene: TRBJ2-5
d_gene: NA
abundance: NA
CDR3nt: TGCGCCAGCAGCGAGACGGTTGAAGAGACCCAGTACTTC
CDR3aa: CASSETVEETQYF

v_gene: TRBV20-1
j_gene: TRBJ2-7
d_gene: NA
abundance: once
CDR3nt: TGCAGTGCTAGAGATCAAGGAGGATTGGCCTACGAGCAGTACTTC
CDR3aa: CSARDQGGLAYEQYF

v_gene: TRBV7-2
j_gene: TRBJ1-5
d_gene: NA
abundance: NA
CDR3nt: TGTGCCAGCAGCTCTAGAGGCGATCAGCCCCAGCATTTT
CDR3aa: CASSSRGDQPQHF

v_gene: TRBV25-1
j_gene: TRBJ1-2
d_gene: NA
abundance: many
CDR3nt: TGTGCCAGCAGTGCCTTAGGGGGAGGAGGCTACACCTTC
CDR3aa: CASSALGGGGYTF

v_gene: TRBV21-1
j_gene: TRBJ2-7
d_gene: NA
abundance: NA
CDR3nt: TGTGCCAGCAGCGCCCACTACGAGCAGTACTTC
CDR3aa: CASSAHYEQYF

v_gene: TRBV29-1
j_gene: TRBJ2-5
d_gene: NA
abundance: NA
CDR3nt: TGCAGCACTGGGAGGAAAGAGACCCAGTACTTC
CDR3aa: CSTGRKETQYF

v_gene: TRBV7-3
j_gene: TRBJ2-6
d_gene: TRBD1
abundance: NA
CDR3nt: TGTGCCAGCAGCTCCGGGACAGGGGGCGAAGGGGCCAACGTCCTGACTTTC
CDR3aa: CASSSGTGGEGANVLTF

v_gene: TRBV5-1
j_gene: TRBJ2-5
d_gene: NA
abundance: NA
CDR3nt: TGCGCCAGCAGAGGGGGGTCCCAAGAGACCCAGTACTTC
CDR3aa: CASRGGSQETQYF

v_gene: TRBV5-6
j_gene: TRBJ1-2
d_gene: NA
abundance: many
CDR3nt: TGTGCCAGCAGCTTGGCACGTAACTATGGCTACACCTTC
CDR3aa: CASSLARNYGYTF

v_gene: TRBV7-3
j_gene: TRBJ2-3
d_gene: TRBD2
abundance: many
CDR3nt: TGTGCCAGCAGCTTCGGGGGGACAGATACGCAGTATTTT
CDR3aa: CASSFGGTDTQYF